This TCR beta chain came from a study of T cell responses to AZD1222 COVID-19 vaccine. TCRdb keeps only in-frame clones here, not all; method: immunoSEQ multiplex PCR. Of 120,000 or so clones listed, roughly 91% are singletons. Germline CDR1 is SGHRS and CDR2 is YFSETQ. This CDR3 spans 13 amino acids. The germline V and J ends were trimmed by 4 bases and 8 bases, with 10 bases remaining between them. Notes on this clone: Its antigen is unknown.

Study findings and constraints: At study baseline, merely five or six AZD1222 recipients were seropositive.

The chain recombines TRBV5-1 with TRBJ1-6; TRBD1 is a possible D gene (5 bases). Here the sequenced sample was peripheral blood, taken on day 0 of AZD1222 vaccination. This clonotype was obtained from an adult in good health. Here the CDR3 reads CASSTDSYSPLHF. CDR3 nucleotide sequence: TGCGCCAGCAGCACAGACAGTTATTCACCCCTCCACTTT.